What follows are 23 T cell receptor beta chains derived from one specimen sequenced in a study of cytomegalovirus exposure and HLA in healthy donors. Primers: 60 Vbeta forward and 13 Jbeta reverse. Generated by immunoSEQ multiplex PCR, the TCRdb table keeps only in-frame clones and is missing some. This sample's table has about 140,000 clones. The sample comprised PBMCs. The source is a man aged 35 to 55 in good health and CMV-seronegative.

This CDR3 reads CASSFMGPMGNQPQHF. In DNA, the CDR3 is TGTGCCAGCAGTTTCATGGGGCCCATGGGCAATCAGCCCCAGCATTTT. The rearrangement links TRBV2 to TRBJ1-5; D possibly corresponds to TRBD1 (5 bases). CDR1 is SNHLY, CDR2 FYNNEI, per germline. Trimming shortened V by 5 bases and J by 2 bases, and 16 bases separated the two germline ends. CDR3 size: 16 residues.

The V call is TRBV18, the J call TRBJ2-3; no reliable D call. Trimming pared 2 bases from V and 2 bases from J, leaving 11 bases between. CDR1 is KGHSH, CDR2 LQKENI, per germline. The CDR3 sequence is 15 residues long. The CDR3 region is CASSPVLATTDTQYF. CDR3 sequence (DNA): TGTGCCAGCTCACCAGTGTTGGCAACCACAGATACGCAGTATTTT. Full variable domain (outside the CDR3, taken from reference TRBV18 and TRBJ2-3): NAGVMQNPRHLVRRRGQEARLRCSPMKGHSHVYWYRQLPEEGLKFMVYLQKENIIDESGMPKERFSAEFPKEGPSILRIQQVVRGDSAAYFCASSPVLATTDTQYFGPGTRLTVL.

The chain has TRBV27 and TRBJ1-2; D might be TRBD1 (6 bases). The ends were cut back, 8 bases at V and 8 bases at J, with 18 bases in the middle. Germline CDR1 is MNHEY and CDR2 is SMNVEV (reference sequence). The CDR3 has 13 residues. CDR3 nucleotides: TGTGCCAGCCGACCCCCAGGGGTTTGGGGCTACACCTTC. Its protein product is CASRPPGVWGYTF.

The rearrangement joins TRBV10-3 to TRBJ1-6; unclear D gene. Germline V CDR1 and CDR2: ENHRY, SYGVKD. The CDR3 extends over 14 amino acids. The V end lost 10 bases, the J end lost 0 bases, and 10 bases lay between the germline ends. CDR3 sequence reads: CASNTDSYNSPLHF. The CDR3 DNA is TGTGCCAGCAACACAGACTCCTATAATTCACCCCTCCACTTT.

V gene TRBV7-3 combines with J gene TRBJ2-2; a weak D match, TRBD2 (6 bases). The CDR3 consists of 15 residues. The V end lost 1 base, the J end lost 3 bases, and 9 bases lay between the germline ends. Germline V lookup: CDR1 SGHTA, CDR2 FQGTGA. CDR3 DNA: TGTGCCAGCAGCTTAAGGAGGGGATACACCGGGGAGCTGTTTTTT. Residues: CASSLRRGYTGELFF.

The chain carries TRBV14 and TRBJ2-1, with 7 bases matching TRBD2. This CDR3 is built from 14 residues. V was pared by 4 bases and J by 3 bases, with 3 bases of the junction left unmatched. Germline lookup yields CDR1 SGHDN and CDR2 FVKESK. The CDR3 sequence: CASSPRTSYNEQFF. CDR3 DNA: TGTGCCAGCAGCCCCCGGACTAGCTACAATGAGCAGTTCTTC.

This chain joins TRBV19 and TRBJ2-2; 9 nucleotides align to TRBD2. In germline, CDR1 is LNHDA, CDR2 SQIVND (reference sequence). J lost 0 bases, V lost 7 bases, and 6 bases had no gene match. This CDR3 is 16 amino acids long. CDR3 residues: CASKEAGGSNTGELFF. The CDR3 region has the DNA TGTGCCAGTAAGGAAGCGGGGGGTTCGAACACCGGGGAGCTGTTTTTT. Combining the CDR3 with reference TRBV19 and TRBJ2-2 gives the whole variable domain DGGITQSPKYLFRKEGQNVTLSCEQNLNHDAMYWYRQDPGQGLRLIYYSQIVNDFQKGDIAEGYSVSREKKESFPLTVTSAQKNPTAFYLCASKEAGGSNTGELFFGEGSRLTVL.

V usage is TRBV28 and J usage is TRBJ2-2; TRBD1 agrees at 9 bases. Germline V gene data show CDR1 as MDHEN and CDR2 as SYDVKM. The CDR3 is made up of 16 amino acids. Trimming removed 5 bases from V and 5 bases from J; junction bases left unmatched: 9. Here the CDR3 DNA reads TGTGCCAGCAGTAAAGGGACAGGGCGAGGGACCGGGGAGCTGTTTTTT. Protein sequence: CASSKGTGRGTGELFF.

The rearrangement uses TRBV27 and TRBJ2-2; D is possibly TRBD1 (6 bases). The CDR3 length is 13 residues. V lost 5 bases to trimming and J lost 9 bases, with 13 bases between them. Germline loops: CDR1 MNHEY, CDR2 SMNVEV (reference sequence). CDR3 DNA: TGTGCCAGCAGTCCGCAGGGACACCGGGAGCTGTTTTTT. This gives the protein CASSPQGHRELFF.

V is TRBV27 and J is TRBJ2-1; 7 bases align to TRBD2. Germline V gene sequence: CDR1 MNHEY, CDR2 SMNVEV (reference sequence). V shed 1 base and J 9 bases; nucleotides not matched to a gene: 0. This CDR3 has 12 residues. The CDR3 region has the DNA TGTGCCAGCAGTTTATGGGAGGGTGAGCAGTTCTTC. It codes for CASSLWEGEQFF.

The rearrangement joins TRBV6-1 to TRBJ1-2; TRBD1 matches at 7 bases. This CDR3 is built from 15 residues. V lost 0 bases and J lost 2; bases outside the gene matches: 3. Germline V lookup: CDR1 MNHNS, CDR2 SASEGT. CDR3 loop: CASSEAPGQNYGYTF. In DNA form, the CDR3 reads TGTGCCAGCAGTGAAGCGCCGGGACAGAACTATGGCTACACCTTC.

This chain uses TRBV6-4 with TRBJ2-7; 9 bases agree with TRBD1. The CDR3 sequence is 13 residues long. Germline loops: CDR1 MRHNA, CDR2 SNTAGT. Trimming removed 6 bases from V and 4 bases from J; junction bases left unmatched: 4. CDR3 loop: CASRDRGLYEQYF. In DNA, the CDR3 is TGTGCCAGCAGAGACAGGGGGTTATACGAGCAGTACTTC.

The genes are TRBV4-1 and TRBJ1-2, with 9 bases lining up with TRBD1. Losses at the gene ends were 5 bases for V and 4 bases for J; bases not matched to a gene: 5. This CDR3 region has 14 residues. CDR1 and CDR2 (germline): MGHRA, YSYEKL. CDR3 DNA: TGCGCCAGCAGCACAGGGGGCAGTGGCTATGGCTACACCTTC. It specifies CASSTGGSGYGYTF.

Here the CDR3 reads CASSSLPGQLTSGGFYEQYF. CDR3 in DNA: TGTGCCAGCAGTTCCCTACCGGGACAGTTGACTAGCGGGGGTTTTTACGAGCAGTACTTC. The V call is TRBV28, the J call TRBJ2-7, with TRBD2 matching 12 bases. This CDR3 region has 20 residues. The V gene end was trimmed by 4 bases and the J gene end by 4 bases; junction bases not matched to a gene: 20. Germline CDR1 and CDR2: MDHEN and SYDVKM.

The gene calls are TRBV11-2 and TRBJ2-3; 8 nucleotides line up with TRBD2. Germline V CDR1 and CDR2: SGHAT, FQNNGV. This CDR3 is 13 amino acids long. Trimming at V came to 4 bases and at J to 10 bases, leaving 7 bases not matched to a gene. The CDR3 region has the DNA TGTGCCAGCAGCTACGGGGGGGTGGCGGCGCAGTATTTT. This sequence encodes CASSYGGVAAQYF.

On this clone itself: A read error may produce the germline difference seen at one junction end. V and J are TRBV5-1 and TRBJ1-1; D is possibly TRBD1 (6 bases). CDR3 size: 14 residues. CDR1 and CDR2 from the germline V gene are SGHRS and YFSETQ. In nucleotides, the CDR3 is TGCGCCAGCAGCTTACCACAGGGACGAGCTGAGGCTTTCTTT. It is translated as CASSLPQGRAEAFF.

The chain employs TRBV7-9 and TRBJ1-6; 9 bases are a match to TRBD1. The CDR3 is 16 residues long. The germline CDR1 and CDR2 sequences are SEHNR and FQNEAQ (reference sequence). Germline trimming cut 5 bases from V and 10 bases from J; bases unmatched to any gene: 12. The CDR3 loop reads CASSPHDRGSPSPLHF. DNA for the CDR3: TGTGCCAGCAGCCCGCACGACAGGGGGTCTCCCTCACCCCTCCACTTT.

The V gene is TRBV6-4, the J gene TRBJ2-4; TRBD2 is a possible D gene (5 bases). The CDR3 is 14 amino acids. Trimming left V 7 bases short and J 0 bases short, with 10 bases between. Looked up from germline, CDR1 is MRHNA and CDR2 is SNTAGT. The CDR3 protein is CASISRVAKNIQYF. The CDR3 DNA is TGTGCCAGCATCTCGCGGGTAGCCAAAAACATTCAGTACTTC.

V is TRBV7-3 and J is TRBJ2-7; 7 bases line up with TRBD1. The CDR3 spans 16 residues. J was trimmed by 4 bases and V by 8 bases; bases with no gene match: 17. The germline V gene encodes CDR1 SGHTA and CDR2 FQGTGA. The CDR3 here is CASSYRGGTLVYEQYF. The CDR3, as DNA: TGTGCCAGCTCCTACAGGGGTGGGACACTCGTTTACGAGCAGTACTTC.

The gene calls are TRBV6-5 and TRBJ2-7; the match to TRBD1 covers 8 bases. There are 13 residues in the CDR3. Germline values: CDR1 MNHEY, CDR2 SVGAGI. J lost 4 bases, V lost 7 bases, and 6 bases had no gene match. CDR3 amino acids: CASTFDRGYEQYF. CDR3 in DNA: TGTGCCAGCACTTTCGACAGGGGTTACGAGCAGTACTTC.

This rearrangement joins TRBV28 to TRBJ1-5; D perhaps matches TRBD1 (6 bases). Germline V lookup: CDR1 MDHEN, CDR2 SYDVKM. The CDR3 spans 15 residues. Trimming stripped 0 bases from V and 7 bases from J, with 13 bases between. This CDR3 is CASSLWDRSNQPQHF. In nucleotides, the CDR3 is TGTGCCAGCAGTTTATGGGACAGAAGTAACCAGCCCCAGCATTTT.

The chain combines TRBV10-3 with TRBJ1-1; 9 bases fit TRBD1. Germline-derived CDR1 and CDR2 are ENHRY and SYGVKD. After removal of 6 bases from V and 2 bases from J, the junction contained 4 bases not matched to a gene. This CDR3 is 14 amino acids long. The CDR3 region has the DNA TGTGCCATCAGCCCGGGACAGGGAAACACTGAAGCTTTCTTT. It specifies CAISPGQGNTEAFF.

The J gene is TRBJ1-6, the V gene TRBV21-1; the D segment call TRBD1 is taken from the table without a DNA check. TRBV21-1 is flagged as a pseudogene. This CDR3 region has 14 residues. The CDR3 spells CASQVAGDNSPLHF. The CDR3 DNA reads TGTGCCAGCCAGGTCGCAGGGGACAATTCACCCCTCCACTTT.